This note documents a single TCR beta chain sequence. The antigen remains unidentified. The data stem from a study of cytomegalovirus exposure and HLA in healthy donors. Study-wide points: Because they were indistinguishable, some V segments, including TRBV6-2 and TRBV6-3, were excluded. Later analysis associated a missense DCLRE1C variant with TCR beta V- and J-gene trimming.

There are 14 residues in the CDR3. V was clipped by 9 bases and J by 6 bases, with 18 bases between them. The germline gives CDR1 MNHEY, CDR2 SMNVEV (reference sequence). PCR primers comprised 60 Vbeta and 13 Jbeta primers. The method was immunoSEQ multiplex PCR; TCRdb's version includes in-frame clones alone and lacks a portion of them. The table shows around 94,000 clones, with 78% occurring only once. The sequencing sample was made of PBMCs. The V and J genes are TRBV27 and TRBJ2-1, with D perhaps matching TRBD2 (6 bases). This clonotype originated in a male donor in good health and CMV-seropositive. The CDR3 sequence: CASVRGGAGNEQFF. CDR3 DNA: TGTGCCAGTGTGCGGGGCGGGGCGGGCAATGAGCAGTTCTTC.